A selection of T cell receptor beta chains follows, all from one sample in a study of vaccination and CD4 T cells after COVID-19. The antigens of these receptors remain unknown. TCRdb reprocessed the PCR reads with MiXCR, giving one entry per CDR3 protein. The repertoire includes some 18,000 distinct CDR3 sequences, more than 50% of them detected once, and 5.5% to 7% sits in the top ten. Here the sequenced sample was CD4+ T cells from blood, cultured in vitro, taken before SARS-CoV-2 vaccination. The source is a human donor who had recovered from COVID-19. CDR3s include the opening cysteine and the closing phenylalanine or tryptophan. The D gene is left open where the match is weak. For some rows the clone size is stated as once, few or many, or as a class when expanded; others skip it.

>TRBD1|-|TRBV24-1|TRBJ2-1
CATSDVGQEANNEQFF
TGTGCCACCAGTGATGTCGGACAGGAGGCTAACAATGAGCAGTTCTTC
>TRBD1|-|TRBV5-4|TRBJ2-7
CASSVGRDRSYEQYF
TGTGCCAGCAGCGTGGGCCGGGACAGGTCCTACGAGCAGTACTTC
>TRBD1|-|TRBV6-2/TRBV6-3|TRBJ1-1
CASKTGNMNTEAFF
TGTGCCAGCAAGACAGGGAACATGAACACTGAAGCTTTCTTT
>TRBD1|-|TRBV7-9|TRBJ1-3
CASSSDRGSGNTIYF
TGTGCCAGCAGCTCGGACAGGGGGTCTGGAAACACCATATATTTT
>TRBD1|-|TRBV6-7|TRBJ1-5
CASTKGTDFYQPQHF
TGTGCCAGCACCAAGGGGACAGACTTTTATCAGCCCCAGCATTTT
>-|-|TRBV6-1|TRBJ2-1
CASSGSSASSYNEQFF
TGTGCCAGCAGTGGGTCTAGCGCAAGCTCCTACAATGAGCAGTTCTTC
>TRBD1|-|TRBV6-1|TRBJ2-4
CASSDRGLDIQYF
TGTGCCAGCAGTGACAGGGGGTTAGACATTCAGTACTTC
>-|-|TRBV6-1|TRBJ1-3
CASSVTVNSGNTIYF
TGTGCCAGCAGTGTTACAGTAAACTCTGGAAACACCATATATTTT
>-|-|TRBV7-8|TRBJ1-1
CASRRVGENTEDFF
TGTGCCAGCAGACGGGTCGGAGAGAACACTGAAGATTTCTTT
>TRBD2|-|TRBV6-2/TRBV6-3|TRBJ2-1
CASRGQGEASGRGEQFF
TGTGCCAGCAGGGGACAGGGAGAGGCTAGCGGGAGGGGTGAGCAGTTCTTC
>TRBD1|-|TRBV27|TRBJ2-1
CASSGQGRHNEQFF
TGTGCCAGCAGTGGACAGGGGCGACACAATGAGCAGTTCTTC
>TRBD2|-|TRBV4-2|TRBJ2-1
CASSLAGTSINEQFF
TGTGCCAGCAGCCTCGCCGGGACTAGCATCAATGAGCAGTTCTTC
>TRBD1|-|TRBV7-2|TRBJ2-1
CASNTRGLNEQFF
TGTGCCAGCAACACCAGGGGGCTGAATGAGCAGTTCTTC
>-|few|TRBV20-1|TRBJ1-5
CSARRRDQPQHF
TGCAGTGCTAGGCGGCGGGATCAGCCCCAGCATTTT
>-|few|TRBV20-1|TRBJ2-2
CSATYPTVSNTGELFF
TGCAGTGCTACATACCCGACAGTTTCGAACACCGGGGAGCTGTTTTTT
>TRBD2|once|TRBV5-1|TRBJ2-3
CASSFSGSTDTQYF
TGCGCCAGCAGCTTTAGCGGGAGTACAGATACGCAGTATTTT
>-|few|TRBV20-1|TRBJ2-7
CSAGGLRADYEQYF
TGCAGTGCTGGGGGCCTGCGGGCCGACTACGAGCAGTACTTC
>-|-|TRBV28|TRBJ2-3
CASSSPVVEDTQYF
TGTGCCAGCAGTTCCCCCGTTGTCGAAGATACGCAGTATTTT
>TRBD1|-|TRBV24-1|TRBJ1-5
CATSEGTGARQPQHF
TGTGCCACCAGTGAAGGTACAGGGGCTAGACAGCCCCAGCATTTT
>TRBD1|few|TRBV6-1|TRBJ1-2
CASSDPAGQDF
TGTGCCAGCAGCGACCCCGCGGGACAGGACTTC
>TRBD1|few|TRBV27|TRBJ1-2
CASKDRPDGSYGYTF
TGTGCCAGCAAGGACAGGCCGGATGGGTCCTATGGCTACACCTTC
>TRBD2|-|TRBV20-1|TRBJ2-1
CSARDGLAGEHEQFF
TGCAGTGCTAGAGATGGGCTAGCGGGAGAGCATGAGCAGTTCTTC